This T cell receptor (beta chain) was sequenced during a study of blood T cell repertoires in COVID-19. V was clipped by 0 bases and J by 3 bases, with 12 bases between them. CDR1 and CDR2 from the germline V gene are SGHNT and YENEEA. This CDR3 spans 16 amino acids. The method was immunoSEQ multiplex PCR; TCRdb's version includes in-frame clones alone and lacks a portion of them. The sample records about 360,000 clones, about 88% being singletons. The receptor's source is an older woman with COVID-19, enrolled during active disease. The sample taken for sequencing was peripheral blood. J is TRBJ1-5 and V is TRBV11-3; D perhaps matches TRBD1 (6 bases). The CDR3 loop is CASSLELGQPNQPQHF. The CDR3 DNA reads as TGTGCCAGCAGCTTAGAGCTCGGACAGCCCAATCAGCCCCAGCATTTT.